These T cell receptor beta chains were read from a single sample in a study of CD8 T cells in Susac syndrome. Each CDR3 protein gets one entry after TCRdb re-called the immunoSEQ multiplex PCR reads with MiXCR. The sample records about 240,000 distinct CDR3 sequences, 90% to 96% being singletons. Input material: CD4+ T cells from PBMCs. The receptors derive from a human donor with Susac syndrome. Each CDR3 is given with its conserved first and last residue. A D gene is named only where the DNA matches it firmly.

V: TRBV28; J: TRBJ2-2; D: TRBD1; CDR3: CASSSYRGENTGELFF
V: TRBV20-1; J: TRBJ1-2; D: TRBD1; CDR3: CIGTRGNGYTF
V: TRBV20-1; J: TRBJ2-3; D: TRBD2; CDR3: CSARRGLGATDTQYF
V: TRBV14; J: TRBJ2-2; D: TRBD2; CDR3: CASSLRAGRNTGELFF
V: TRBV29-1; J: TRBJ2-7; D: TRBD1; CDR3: CSVDSTVGTGAEQYF
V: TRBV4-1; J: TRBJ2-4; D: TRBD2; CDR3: CASSMTGGLRLAGVGAKNIQYF
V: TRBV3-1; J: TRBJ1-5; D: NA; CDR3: CASSPHDNQPQHF
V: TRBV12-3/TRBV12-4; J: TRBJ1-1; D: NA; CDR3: CASSFQATNTEAFF
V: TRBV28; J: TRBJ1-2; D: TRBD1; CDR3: CASSSHRGIGGGYTF
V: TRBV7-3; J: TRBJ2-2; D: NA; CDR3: CASSFSTTINTGELFF
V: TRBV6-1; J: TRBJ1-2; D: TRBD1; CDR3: CASRPGQGPVGGYGYTF
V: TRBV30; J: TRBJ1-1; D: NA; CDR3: CAWNMGWSTEAFF
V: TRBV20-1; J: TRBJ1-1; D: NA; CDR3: CSASTPDRTEAFF
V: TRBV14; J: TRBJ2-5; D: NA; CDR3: CASSQERFPTQYF
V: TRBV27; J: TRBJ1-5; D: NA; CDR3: CASSLEGVNQPQHF
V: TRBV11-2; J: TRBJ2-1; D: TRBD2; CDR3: CASSTRVAGDEQFF
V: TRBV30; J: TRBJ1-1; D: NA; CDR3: CAWTQRGNTEAFF
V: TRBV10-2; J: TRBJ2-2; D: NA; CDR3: CASSSRGNTGELFF